This TCR beta chain was recovered during a study of T cell responses to AZD1222 COVID-19 vaccine. Study observations and caveats: With two AZD1222 doses given, Spike-specific TCR breadth and depth both rose.

V gave up 5 bases and J gave up 8 bases; unmatched junction bases: 4. CDR3 length: 13 residues. The germline V gene has CDR1 MDHEN and CDR2 SYDVKM. Comment on this clone: Its antigen is currently unknown.

The repertoire was sequenced with immunoSEQ multiplex PCR; TCRdb's copy has only in-frame clones and lacks some. This table holds about 54,000 clones, 75% to 90% found once. The sequencing here drew on peripheral blood, taken 28 days after the second AZD1222 dose. This clonotype originated in an adult who received the AZD1222 COVID-19 vaccine. The chain recombines TRBV28 with TRBJ2-1; 9 bases align to TRBD2. The CDR3 bases are TGTGCCAGCAGTAGGGGACTAGCCGATGAGCAGTTCTTC. It translates to CASSRGLADEQFF.